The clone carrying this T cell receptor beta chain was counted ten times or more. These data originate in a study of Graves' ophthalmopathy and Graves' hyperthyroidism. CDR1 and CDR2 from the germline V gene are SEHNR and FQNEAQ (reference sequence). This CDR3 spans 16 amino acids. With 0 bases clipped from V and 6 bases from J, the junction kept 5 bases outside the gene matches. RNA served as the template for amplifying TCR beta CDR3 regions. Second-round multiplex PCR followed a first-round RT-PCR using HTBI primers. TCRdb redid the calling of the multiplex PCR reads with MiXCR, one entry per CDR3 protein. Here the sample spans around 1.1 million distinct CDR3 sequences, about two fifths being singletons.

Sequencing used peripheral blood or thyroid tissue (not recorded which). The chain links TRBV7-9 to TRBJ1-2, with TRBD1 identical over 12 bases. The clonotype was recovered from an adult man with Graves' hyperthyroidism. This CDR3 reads CASSLAGTGGSHGYTF. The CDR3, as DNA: TGTGCCAGCAGCTTAGCGGGGACAGGGGGCTCTCATGGCTACACCTTC.